These 15 T cell receptor beta chains originate from one sample sequenced in a study of immune evolution from preneoplasia to lung adenocarcinoma. The protocol was immunoSEQ multiplex PCR, while the TCRdb copy is restricted to in-frame clones and leaves out a portion. The sample yields 5,600 or so clones, over 70% seen once. The sample consisted of FFPE lung adenocarcinoma in situ tissue. Receptors originate from a person aged 60-79 years with lung adenocarcinoma.

This chain connects TRBV6-6 to TRBJ1-3; 7 nucleotides match TRBD1. The germline V gene has CDR1 MNHNY and CDR2 SVGAGI (reference sequence). This CDR3 contains 16 residues. V was pared by 6 bases and J by 1 base, with 9 bases of the junction left unmatched. For the CDR3, the DNA is TGTGCCAGCAGCCGCGACAGGGCGCCGTCTGGAAACACCATATATTTT. This translates into CASSRDRAPSGNTIYF.

The V call is TRBV7-9, the J call TRBJ2-2; TRBD2 matches at 7 bases. V lost 5 bases and J lost 3; bases outside the gene matches: 3. The germline gives CDR1 SEHNR, CDR2 FQNEAQ (reference sequence). The CDR3 is 14 amino acids. CDR3 in DNA: TGTGCCAGCAGCCTTCTAGCGGACACCGGGGAGCTGTTTTTT. Its translation: CASSLLADTGELFF.

J is TRBJ1-2 and V is TRBV7-9; the D gene is possibly TRBD1 (5 bases). V lost 3 bases to trimming and J lost 6 bases, with 11 bases between them. Germline values: CDR1 SEHNR, CDR2 FQNEAQ (reference sequence). The CDR3 contains 13 residues. CDR3 in amino acids: CASSFRQNHGYTF. CDR3 DNA: TGTGCCAGCAGCTTCCGACAGAACCATGGCTACACCTTC.

The chain has TRBV27 and TRBJ2-7, with D uncertain. CDR3 length equals 15 residues. CDR1 MNHEY and CDR2 SMNVEV come from the germline V gene (reference sequence). V was cut by 0 bases and J by 0 bases, with 9 bases left in between. Here the CDR3 reads CASSLSGGGSYEQYF. The CDR3 nucleotides are TGTGCCAGCAGTTTATCCGGCGGTGGCTCCTACGAGCAGTACTTC.

The chain links TRBV5-4 to TRBJ2-4; D could derive from TRBD1 or TRBD2 (6 bases each). The germline gives CDR1 SGHNT, CDR2 YYREEE (reference sequence). The length of the CDR3 is 16 residues. V was shortened by 3 bases and J by 0 bases, with 13 bases between the two germline ends. The CDR3 protein is CASSSGGYLAKNIQYF. Written as DNA, the CDR3 is TGTGCCAGCAGCTCCGGGGGCTATCTAGCCAAAAACATTCAGTACTTC.

This rearrangement joins TRBV2 to TRBJ2-5; D uncertain. Germline CDR1 and CDR2: SNHLY and FYNNEI. There are 12 residues in the CDR3. Trimming pared 7 bases from V and 5 bases from J, leaving 11 bases between. The CDR3 DNA follows: TGTGCCAGCAACAAACAAGTGGAGACCCAGTACTTC. It encodes CASNKQVETQYF. The entire variable domain, with the rest obtained from reference TRBV2 and TRBJ2-5, is as follows: EPEVTQTPSHQVTQMGQEVILRCVPISNHLYFYWYRQILGQKVEFLVSFYNNEISEKSEIFDDQFSVERPDGSNFTLKIRSTKLEDSAMYFCASNKQVETQYFGPGTRLLVL.

The CDR3 spells CASSFSQTNTEAFF. The DNA for the CDR3 is TGTGCCAGCAGTTTCAGTCAGACTAACACTGAAGCTTTCTTT. The V call is TRBV27, the J call TRBJ1-1; D is undetermined. CDR3 length: 14 amino acids. Per the germline V gene, CDR1 is MNHEY and CDR2 is SMNVEV (reference sequence). The germline V and J ends were trimmed by 3 bases and 2 bases, with 10 bases remaining between them.

The V and J genes are TRBV11-2 and TRBJ1-2; no firm D call. Germline assignment: CDR1 SGHAT and CDR2 FQNNGV. The germline V and J ends were trimmed by 2 bases and 3 bases, with 7 bases remaining between them. CDR3 length: 13 residues. The DNA for the CDR3 is TGTGCCAGCAGCTTAAGCAGATACTATGGCTACACCTTC. It specifies CASSLSRYYGYTF.

V is TRBV11-2 and J is TRBJ2-5; D not resolved. V was trimmed by 3 bases and J by 5 bases, leaving 10 bases between them. The CDR3 runs to 13 residues. Germline-derived CDR1 and CDR2 are SGHAT and FQNNGV. The CDR3 sequence: CASSFKSMETQYF. The CDR3, as DNA: TGTGCCAGCAGCTTCAAGTCTATGGAGACCCAGTACTTC.

V gene TRBV29-1 combines with J gene TRBJ1-4; D call uncertain. There are 12 residues in the CDR3. CDR1 is SQVTM and CDR2 is ANQGSEA in the germline V gene. Trimming cost V 1 base and J 13 bases, with 13 bases left between them. The CDR3 reads CSVEGEARVLFF. DNA for the CDR3: TGCAGCGTTGAAGGGGAGGCGAGGGTACTGTTTTTT.

The chain joins TRBV7-2 to TRBJ2-7, with unresolved D. This CDR3 comprises 12 residues. V was clipped by 5 bases and J by 4 bases, with 9 bases between them. Germline CDR1 SGHTA, CDR2 FQGNSA. The CDR3 region has the DNA TGTGCCAGCAGCCAAAAATTTTACGAGCAGTACTTC. Its protein product is CASSQKFYEQYF.

CDR3 in DNA: TGTGCCAGTAGTATCACTGGGCGGAGTGAGCAGTTCTTC. Protein product: CASSITGRSEQFF. V is TRBV19 and J is TRBJ2-1; D ambiguous. The CDR3 sequence is 13 residues long. Germline-derived CDR1 and CDR2 are LNHDA and SQIVND (reference sequence). The germline V and J ends were trimmed by 3 bases and 9 bases, with 12 bases remaining between them.

The rearrangement links TRBV28 to TRBJ1-5; maybe TRBD1 (5 bases). Looked up from germline, CDR1 is MDHEN and CDR2 is SYDVKM. The V end was cut by 6 bases, the J end by 1 base, with 10 bases between. There are 14 residues in the CDR3. The CDR3 region has the DNA TGTGCCAGCAGGTTGTGGGGGAGCAATCAGCCCCAGCATTTT. Amino acid sequence: CASRLWGSNQPQHF.

The V and J genes are TRBV19 and TRBJ2-5; 9 positions agree with TRBD1. The CDR3 is 16 residues long. Germline CDR1 is LNHDA and CDR2 is SQIVND (reference sequence). V dropped 1 base and J dropped 4; count of bases not matched to a gene: 7. The CDR3 loop is CASSIAPGQGPETQYF. In DNA form, the CDR3 reads TGTGCCAGTAGTATAGCTCCGGGACAGGGTCCAGAGACCCAGTACTTC.

This chain links TRBV10-3 with TRBJ1-5; D not certain. The germline V gene has CDR1 ENHRY and CDR2 SYGVKD. The length of the CDR3 is 14 residues. Deletions cut 3 bases from V and 5 bases from J, with 11 bases between. Here the CDR3 reads CAISDQDGDQPQHF. CDR3 nucleotide sequence: TGTGCCATCAGTGACCAAGACGGAGATCAGCCCCAGCATTTT.